This T cell receptor (beta chain) comes out of a study of T cell repertoires in cytomegalovirus infection (dated by TCRdb to the late 2010s). General notes on the study: Recently identified HLA-C-restricted CMV epitopes, whose presentation resists viral immunomodulation, were targeted by peptide stimulations together with well-studied HLA-B-restricted epitopes. The HLA type of each donor mattered for the analysis, because public TCR beta signatures pointed to carriage of CMV infection along with the matching HLA type. Broader findings and caveats from the paper: The ex vivo response was dominated by HLA-C-restricted CMV-specific TCR beta clonotypes, which also provided the single most frequent clonotype in two of eight donors. Cumulative frequency of public TCR beta family members discriminated carriers of CMV infection plus the relevant HLA type in this cohort and an independent roughly 330-donor cohort.

According to the study, the label for this sample's treatment or condition signals: in vitro stimulation with specific CMV peptide epitopes to enrich CMV-specific T cells. Sequencing was performed on an Illumina HiSeq 1500. TCRdb ran its own pipeline on the public reads, namely fastp trimming at Q25 and MiXCR clone calling, and kept in-frame beta chains. Here each entry gathers all rows of one CDR3 protein and keeps the most common genes and DNA. In this sample the table shows roughly 180,000 distinct CDR3 sequences, about 20% of which occur a single time. Roughly 25% of the sample belongs to the ten largest clones. This clonotype was seen once. Its antigen is currently not known. Base qualities are not provided; no much larger clone lies one nucleotide away. Just one read gives weak support. V was cut back by 7 bases and J by 6 bases, leaving a gap of 10 bases between them. The CDR3 runs 12 amino acids, cysteine and phenylalanine included. CDR3 DNA is the only sequence kept; it has 36 bases, read in frame from the first base.

The chain uses TRBV12-3 or TRBV12-4 and TRBJ2-4, with the D segment identity uncertain. The origin of this receptor is a human donor in good health (CMV status not recorded). Some clones in this sample may be carry-over from other donors' samples. Here the sequenced sample was CD8+ T cells from cultured PBMCs, taken from culture after CMV antigen stimulation. The nucleotide sequence reads TGTGCCAGCACCGATCAAGTAAACATTCAGTACTTC. This translates into CASTDQVNIQYF.